This T cell receptor (beta chain) emerged from a study of OX40 agonist ivuxolimab in advanced cancers. Across the study: Ivuxolimab, an agonistic anti-OX40 (CD134) antibody, was given to patients.

This clone came up a few times. The target antigen is unknown. Autoimmune disease history or systemic immunosuppression led to patients being barred. Here immunoSEQ multiplex PCR was the method, and the copy in TCRdb shows in-frame clones only, minus some. This table holds roughly 23,000 clones, about 76% found once. This CDR3 has 13 residues. Germline V gene lookup returns CDR1 MDHEN and CDR2 SYDVKM. V dropped 5 bases and J dropped 4 bases, with 9 bases sitting between them. Study observations and caveats: Among patients with partial responses at 0.1-3.0 mg/kg, clonal expansion was among the lowest.

This material consisted of CD4+ or CD8+ T cells sorted from blood, taken in a trial of the OX40 agonist ivuxolimab. This chain links TRBV28 with TRBJ1-5; D remains ambiguous. The TCR was taken from an adult with an advanced solid tumor such as melanoma, head and neck, liver or kidney cancer. DNA for the CDR3: TGTGCCAGCAGTCCCTTTAGGAATCAGCCCCAGCATTTT. Translation: CASSPFRNQPQHF. Full variable domain (rest looked up from reference TRBV28 and TRBJ1-5): DVKVTQSSRYLVKRTGEKVFLECVQDMDHENMFWYRQDPGLGLRLIYFSYDVKMKEKGDIPEGYSVSREKKERFSLILESASTNQTSMYLCASSPFRNQPQHFGDGTRLSIL.